These 10 T cell receptor beta chains were sequenced from one sample in a study of beta chain features in type 1 diabetes listed by TCRdb under 2018. On the study overall, not on this receptor specifically: Type 1 diabetes patients showed a moderate but significant shortening of TCRB CDR3 length in all four CD4+ subsets.

These receptors lack a known antigen. Libraries were constructed by the immunoSEQ multiplex PCR assay. The High Capacity cDNA Reverse Transcription Kit was used to reverse transcribe all of the isolated RNA, meaning that expressed TCRB transcripts were what got sequenced. In TCRdb, the immuneACCESS table is reduced to in-frame sequences with V and J assigned. These tables do not hold every clone; where another copy was compared, an unresolved V gene accounts for under half, and the others remain unexplained. This sample holds under 400,000 clones; around 13% were observed only once. Clones ranked in the top ten supply around 0.01% of the sample. Sequencing was performed on naive CD4+ T cells from blood. Read against the paper, the sample's cell subset or site label means: true naive CD4+ T cells. All receptors derive from a woman aged 18-29 years with type 1 diabetes.

The chain carries TRBV28 and TRBJ2-1; D unclear. CDR1 is MDHEN and CDR2 is SYDVKM in the germline V gene. There are 12 residues in the CDR3. The V gene lost 5 bases and the J gene lost 7 bases, with 9 bases spanning the gap. CDR3 nucleotide sequence: TGTGCCAGCAGTCTTCGGGTAAATGAGCAGTTCTTC. It is translated as CASSLRVNEQFF.

In its sample, this clone was seen a few times. Distinct nucleotide sequences in the sample also encode this CDR3. This chain links TRBV15 with TRBJ1-5; D is unresolved. CDR1 and CDR2 from the germline V gene are LNHNV and YYDKDF (reference sequence). V was clipped by 1 base and J by 6 bases, with 7 bases between them. The CDR3 spans 13 residues. The DNA for the CDR3 is TGTGCCACCAGCAGAGTCGGACTTCAGCCCCAGCATTTT. This gives the protein CATSRVGLQPQHF.

The chain combines TRBV30 with TRBJ2-7; no clear D gene. The CDR3 has 13 residues. Between the trimmed V and J ends, which lost 3 bases and 1 base, there was a span of 10 bases. Germline CDR1 and CDR2: GTSNPN and SVGIG (reference sequence). The CDR3 region has the DNA TGTGCCTGGAGAGCGTTCGCTTCCTACGAGCAGTACTTC. The encoded protein is CAWRAFASYEQYF.

The chain recombines TRBV27 with TRBJ2-5; weak D call: TRBD2 (6 bases). Germline assignment: CDR1 MNHEY and CDR2 SMNVEV (reference sequence). V gave up 6 bases and J gave up 9 bases, with 17 bases separating them. The CDR3 contains 13 residues. DNA for the CDR3: TGTGCCAGCAGCTCTTGGGGAGGAGGGGCCCAGTACTTC. This codes for CASSSWGGGAQYF.

This chain links TRBV5-1 with TRBJ2-7; tentatively, D is TRBD2 (5 bases). The germline gives CDR1 SGHRS, CDR2 YFSETQ. This CDR3 contains 12 residues. Deletions cut 3 bases from V and 5 bases from J, with 9 bases between. Written as DNA, the CDR3 is TGCGCCAGCAGCTACGGGGTGGACGAGCAGTACTTC. Amino acid sequence: CASSYGVDEQYF.

The chain couples TRBV4-3 to TRBJ2-3, with TRBD2 matching over 11 bases. The V and J ends lost 5 bases and 1 base, in that order; junction bases with no gene match: 8. Per germline, CDR1 LGHNA and CDR2 YSLEER. The CDR3 extends over 17 amino acids. CDR3 loop: CASSAQLAGDCTDTQYF. The CDR3 DNA is TGCGCCAGCAGCGCCCAACTAGCGGGGGATTGCACAGATACGCAGTATTTT.

There are a few counts of this clone. The CDR3 protein is CAWKLGGYTF. CDR3 nucleotides: TGTGCCTGGAAACTCGGGGGCTACACCTTC. V gene TRBV30 combines with J gene TRBJ1-2; D call uncertain. Germline-derived CDR1 and CDR2 are GTSNPN and SVGIG (reference sequence). V shed 4 bases and J shed 8 bases, with 8 bases lying between them. The CDR3 covers 10 residues.

The chain has TRBV28 and TRBJ2-1; tentatively, D is TRBD1 (6 bases). This CDR3 contains 15 residues. V was pared by 3 bases and J by 2 bases, with 11 bases between. Germline lookup yields CDR1 MDHEN and CDR2 SYDVKM. This CDR3 is CASSLEGGAYNEQFF. The CDR3 nucleotides read TGTGCCAGCAGTTTGGAAGGGGGAGCCTACAATGAGCAGTTCTTC. Drawing the rest from reference TRBV28 and TRBJ2-1, the complete variable domain is DVKVTQSSRYLVKRTGEKVFLECVQDMDHENMFWYRQDPGLGLRLIYFSYDVKMKEKGDIPEGYSVSREKKERFSLILESASTNQTSMYLCASSLEGGAYNEQFFGPGTRLTVL.

This clone was counted only a few times. The chain joins TRBV29-1 to TRBJ1-1, with D perhaps matching TRBD1 (6 bases). There are 14 residues in the CDR3. V shed 2 bases and J shed 4 bases, with 14 bases lying between them. The germline CDR1 and CDR2 sequences are SQVTM and ANQGSEA. The CDR3 DNA follows: TGCAGCGTTGAAAATCCAGGGGCGAGCACTGAAGCTTTCTTT. Encoded protein: CSVENPGASTEAFF.

This clone was recorded a few times. The CDR3 region has the DNA TGTGCCAGCATCAGCGGACTAGCGGATAAAGAGACCCAGTACTTC. Translated: CASISGLADKETQYF. The J gene is TRBJ2-5, the V gene TRBV6-6; 10 nucleotides match TRBD2. Germline CDR1 and CDR2: MNHNY and SVGAGI (reference sequence). V lost 7 bases to trimming and J lost 3 bases; unmatched junction nucleotides: 8. The CDR3 runs to 15 residues.